A single sample is the source of the 9 T cell receptor beta chains below, sequenced in a study of esophageal squamous cell carcinoma under preoperative chemotherapy. TCRdb independently ran MiXCR on the PCR reads; one entry per CDR3 protein. The table lists about 16,000 distinct CDR3 sequences, around 45% of them singletons. Time point: before preoperative PTX-NDP chemotherapy. This specimen was acquired from a patient given preoperative chemotherapy. These receptors came from a human donor with esophageal squamous cell carcinoma. The donor label of this sample is uncertain.

The chain employs TRBV18 and TRBJ2-5, with D perhaps assigned TRBD1 or TRBD2 (5 bases each). Germline CDR1 reads KGHSH; CDR2 reads LQKENI. The CDR3 length is 14 residues. V was trimmed by 0 bases and J by 2 bases, leaving 7 bases between them. The DNA of the CDR3 is TGTGCCAGCTCACCACCGGGGGTACAAGAGACCCAGTACTTC. It is translated as CASSPPGVQETQYF.

This clonotype was counted many times. DNA for the CDR3: TGTGCCAGCAGCTTAGCGAGAGCGTCCTACGAGCAGTTCTTC. Translated, it gives CASSLARASYEQFF. This chain links TRBV7-2 with TRBJ2-7, with D unclear. The J call may be wrong; the DNA end is better matched by TRBJ2-1. Per the germline V gene, CDR1 is SGHTA and CDR2 is FQGNSA. CDR3 size: 14 residues.

In its sample, this clonotype was seen once. CDR3 in amino acids: CASSALDREETQYF. The CDR3 DNA reads TGTGCCAGCAGTGCCCTGGACAGGGAAGAGACCCAGTACTTC. The gene calls are TRBV6-1 and TRBJ2-5; 8 positions agree with TRBD1. The V segment lost 4 bases and the J segment 3 bases; nucleotides outside the gene matches: 4. Germline CDR1 reads MNHNS; CDR2 reads SASEGT. The CDR3 totals 14 residues.

This clonotype was seen repeatedly, ten times or more. V and J are TRBV7-3 and TRBJ2-6; D unresolved. The CDR3 extends over 15 amino acids. Germline CDR1 is SGHTA and CDR2 is FQGTGA. V was trimmed by 3 bases and J by 3 bases, leaving 9 bases between them. This chain's CDR3 is CASSFQEFGANVLTF. CDR3 DNA: TGTGCCAGCAGCTTCCAGGAATTTGGGGCCAACGTCCTGACTTTC.

This chain joins TRBV11-1 and TRBJ2-6; D is uncertain. Trimming left V 1 base short and J 2 bases short, with 6 bases between. Germline values: CDR1 SGHAT, CDR2 FQDESV (reference sequence). This CDR3 spans 15 amino acids. This CDR3 reads CASSLGSTGANVLTF. The CDR3 DNA sequence: TGTGCCAGCAGCTTAGGGTCCACTGGGGCCAACGTCCTGACTTTC.

The rearrangement uses TRBV7-2 and TRBJ2-3; tentatively, D is TRBD1 or TRBD2 (6 bases each). Trimming removed 3 bases from V and 2 bases from J, with 9 bases in between. The V gene's germline CDR1 is SGHTA and CDR2 FQGNSA. This CDR3 comprises 14 residues. CDR3 sequence: CASSFRGLTDTQYF. CDR3 sequence (DNA): TGTGCCAGCAGCTTCAGGGGACTCACAGATACGCAGTATTTT. Full variable domain (rest looked up from reference TRBV7-2 and TRBJ2-3): GAGVSQSPSNKVTEKGKDVELRCDPISGHTALYWYRQSLGQGLEFLIYFQGNSAPDKSGLPSDRFSAERTGGSVSTLTIQRTQQEDSAVYLCASSFRGLTDTQYFGPGTRLTVL.

This clonotype was observed many times. The chain is built from TRBV7-8 and TRBJ2-5, with 8 bases identical to TRBD1. The CDR3 runs to 14 residues. After removal of 5 bases from V and 4 bases from J, the junction contained 6 bases not matched to a gene. Germline lookup yields CDR1 SGHVS and CDR2 FQNEAQ. This CDR3 reads CASSLLTGAETQYF. As DNA, the CDR3 is TGTGCCAGCAGCCTACTGACAGGGGCAGAGACCCAGTACTTC.

Here the CDR3 DNA reads TGTGCCAGCAGTTACTCGAATAAGGTTTCGGGCGTCTACGAGCAGTACTTC. The encoded protein is CASSYSNKVSGVYEQYF. The gene calls are TRBV6-5 and TRBJ2-5; no definite D call. With the DNA end fitting TRBJ2-7 better, the J assignment may be wrong. The germline gives CDR1 MNHEY, CDR2 SVGAGI. The CDR3 loop spans 17 amino acids.

This chain uses TRBV6-4 with TRBJ2-3; perhaps D is TRBD1 or TRBD2 (5 bases each). The J call may be wrong; the DNA end is better matched by TRBJ2-7. In germline, CDR1 is MRHNA, CDR2 SNTAGT. This CDR3 region has 14 residues. This CDR3 is CASTGLGAKDTQYF. CDR3 in DNA: TGTGCCAGCACGGGGCTAGGAGCCAAAGATACGCAGTACTTC.